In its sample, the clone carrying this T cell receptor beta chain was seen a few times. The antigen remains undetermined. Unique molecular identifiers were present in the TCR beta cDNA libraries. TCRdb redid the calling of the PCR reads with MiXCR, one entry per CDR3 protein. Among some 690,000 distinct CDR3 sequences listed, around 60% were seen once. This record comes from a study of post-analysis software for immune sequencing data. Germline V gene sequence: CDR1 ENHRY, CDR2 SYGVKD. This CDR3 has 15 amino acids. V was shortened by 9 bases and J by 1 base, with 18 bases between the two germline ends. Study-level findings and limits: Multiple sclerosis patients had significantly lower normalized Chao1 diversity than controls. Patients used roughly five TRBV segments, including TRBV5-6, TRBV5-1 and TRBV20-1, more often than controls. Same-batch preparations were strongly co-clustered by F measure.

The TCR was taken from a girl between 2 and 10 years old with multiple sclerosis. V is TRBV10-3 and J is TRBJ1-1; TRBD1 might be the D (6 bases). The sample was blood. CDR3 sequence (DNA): TGTGCCATTGCGCGGGGGGGCGGGGCGAACACTGAAGCTTTCTTT. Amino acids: CAIARGGGANTEAFF.